The entry below gives a single T cell receptor beta chain sequence along with its context. Its target is not known. The data were taken from a study of early T cells in non-severe SARS-CoV-2 infection. The protocol attached unique molecular identifiers to individual cDNA molecules. MiXCR, run by TCRdb on the 5' RACE reads, gives a single entry per CDR3 protein. Among around 65,000 distinct CDR3 sequences, around 12% were seen once, and the ten largest hold over 1.1%. The V and J ends lost 10 bases and 2 bases, in that order; junction bases with no gene match: 5. The CDR3 covers 14 residues. Germline CDR1 reads ENHRY; CDR2 reads SYGVKD. Points from the study as a whole: CD4 and private specificities were missed by VDJdb matching, which favored anti-spike CD8 responses.

This chain links TRBV10-3 with TRBJ1-2, with 12 bases aligning to TRBD1. This TCR was recovered from an adult who was a healthcare worker with PCR-confirmed SARS-CoV-2 infection or an uninfected control (not recorded which). The sample here was whole blood, taken at baseline. In DNA form, the CDR3 reads TGTGCCAGCGGCGGGACAGGGGGCAACTATGGCTACACCTTC. It encodes CASGGTGGNYGYTF.